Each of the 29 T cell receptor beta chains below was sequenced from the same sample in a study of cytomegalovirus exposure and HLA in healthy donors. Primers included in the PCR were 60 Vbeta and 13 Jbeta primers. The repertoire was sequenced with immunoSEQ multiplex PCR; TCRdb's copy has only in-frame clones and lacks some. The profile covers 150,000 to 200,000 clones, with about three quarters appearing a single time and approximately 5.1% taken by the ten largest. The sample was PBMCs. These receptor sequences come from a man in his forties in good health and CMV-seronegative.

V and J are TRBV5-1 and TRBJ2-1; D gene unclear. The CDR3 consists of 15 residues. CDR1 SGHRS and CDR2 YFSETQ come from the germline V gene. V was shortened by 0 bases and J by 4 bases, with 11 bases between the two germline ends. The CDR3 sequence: CASSLAESAYNEQFF. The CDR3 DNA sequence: TGCGCCAGCAGCTTGGCGGAGTCGGCTTACAATGAGCAGTTCTTC.

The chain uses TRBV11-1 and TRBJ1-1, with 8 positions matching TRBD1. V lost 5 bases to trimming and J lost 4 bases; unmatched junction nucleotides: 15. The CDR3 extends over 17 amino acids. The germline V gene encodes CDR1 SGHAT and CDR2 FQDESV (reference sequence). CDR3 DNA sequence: TGTGCCAGCAGCCGCCAGACAGGGGCCCTAGGGAGCACTGAAGCTTTCTTT. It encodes CASSRQTGALGSTEAFF.

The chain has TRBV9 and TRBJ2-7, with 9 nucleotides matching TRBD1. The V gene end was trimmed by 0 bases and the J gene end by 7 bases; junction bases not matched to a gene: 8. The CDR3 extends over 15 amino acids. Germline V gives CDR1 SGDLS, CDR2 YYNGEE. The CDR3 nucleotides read TGTGCCAGCAGCGTAGACGGGGGACAGGGTGGAGAGCAGTACTTC. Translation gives CASSVDGGQGGEQYF.

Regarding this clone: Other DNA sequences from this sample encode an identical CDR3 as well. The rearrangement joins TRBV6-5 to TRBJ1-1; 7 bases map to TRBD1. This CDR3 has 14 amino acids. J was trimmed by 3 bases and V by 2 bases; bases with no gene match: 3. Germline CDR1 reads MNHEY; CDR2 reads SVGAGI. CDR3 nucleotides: TGTGCCAGCAGTTACAGGGGGCTCGACACTGAAGCTTTCTTT. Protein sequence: CASSYRGLDTEAFF.

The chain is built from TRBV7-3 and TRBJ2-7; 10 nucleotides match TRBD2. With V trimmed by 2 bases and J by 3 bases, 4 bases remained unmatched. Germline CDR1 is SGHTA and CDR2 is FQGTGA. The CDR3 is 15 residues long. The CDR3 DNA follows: TGTGCCAGCAGCTTAGCTAGCGGGAGTAACTACGAGCAGTACTTC. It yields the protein CASSLASGSNYEQYF.

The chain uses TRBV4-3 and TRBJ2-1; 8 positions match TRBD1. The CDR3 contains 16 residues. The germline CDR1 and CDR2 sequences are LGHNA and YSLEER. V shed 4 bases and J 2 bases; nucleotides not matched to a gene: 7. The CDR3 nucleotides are TGCGCCAGCAGCCCCACTGACAGGGGTGCCTACAATGAGCAGTTCTTC. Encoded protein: CASSPTDRGAYNEQFF.

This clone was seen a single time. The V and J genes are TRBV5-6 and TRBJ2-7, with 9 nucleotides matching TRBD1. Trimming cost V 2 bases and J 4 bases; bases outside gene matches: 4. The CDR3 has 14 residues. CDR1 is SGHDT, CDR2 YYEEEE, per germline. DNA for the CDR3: TGTGCCAGCAGCTTCGGGACAGGGTCTTACGAGCAGTACTTC. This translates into CASSFGTGSYEQYF.

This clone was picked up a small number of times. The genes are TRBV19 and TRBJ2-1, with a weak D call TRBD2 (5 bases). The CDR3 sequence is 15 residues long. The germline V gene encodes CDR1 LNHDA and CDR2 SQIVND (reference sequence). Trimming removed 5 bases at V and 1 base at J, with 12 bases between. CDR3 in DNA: TGTGCCAGTAGTGGGTGGGAGACGTCCTACAATGAGCAGTTCTTC. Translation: CASSGWETSYNEQFF.

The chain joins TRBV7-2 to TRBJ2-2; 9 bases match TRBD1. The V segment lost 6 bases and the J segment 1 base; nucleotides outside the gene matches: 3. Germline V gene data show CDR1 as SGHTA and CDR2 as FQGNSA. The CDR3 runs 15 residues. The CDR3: CASRQTGGNTGELFF. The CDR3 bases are TGTGCCAGCAGACAGACAGGGGGGAACACCGGGGAGCTGTTTTTT.

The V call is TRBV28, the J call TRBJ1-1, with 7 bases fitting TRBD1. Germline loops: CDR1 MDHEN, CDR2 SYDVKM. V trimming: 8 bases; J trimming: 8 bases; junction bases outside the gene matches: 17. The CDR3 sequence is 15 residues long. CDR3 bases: TGTGCCAGCGGATACCCAGGACAGGACCCGGACGAAGCTTTCTTT. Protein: CASGYPGQDPDEAFF. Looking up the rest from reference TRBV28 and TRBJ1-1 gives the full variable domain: DVKVTQSSRYLVKRTGEKVFLECVQDMDHENMFWYRQDPGLGLRLIYFSYDVKMKEKGDIPEGYSVSREKKERFSLILESASTNQTSMYLCASGYPGQDPDEAFFGQGTRLTVV.

CDR3 nucleotide sequence: TGTGCCAGCAGTCCCCGACAGTTCTTCGGCACAGATACGCAGTATTTT. It translates to CASSPRQFFGTDTQYF. This rearrangement joins TRBV27 to TRBJ2-3; TRBD1 is a possible D gene (5 bases). V was cut by 5 bases and J by 1 base, with 16 bases left in between. Germline V CDR1 and CDR2: MNHEY, SMNVEV (reference sequence). The CDR3 runs 16 residues.

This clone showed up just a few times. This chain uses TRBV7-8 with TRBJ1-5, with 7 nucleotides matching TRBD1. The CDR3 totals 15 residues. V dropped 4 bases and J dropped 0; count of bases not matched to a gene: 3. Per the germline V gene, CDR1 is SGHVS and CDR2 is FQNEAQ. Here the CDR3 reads CASSSGQISNQPQHF. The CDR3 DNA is TGTGCCAGCAGCTCGGGACAGATTAGCAATCAGCCCCAGCATTTT.

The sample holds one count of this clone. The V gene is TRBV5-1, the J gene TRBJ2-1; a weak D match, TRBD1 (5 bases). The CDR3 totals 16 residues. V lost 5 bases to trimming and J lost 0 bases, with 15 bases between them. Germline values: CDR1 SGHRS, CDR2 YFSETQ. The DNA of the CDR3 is TGCGCCAGCAGATTAGACAGTGCTACCTCCTACAATGAGCAGTTCTTC. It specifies CASRLDSATSYNEQFF. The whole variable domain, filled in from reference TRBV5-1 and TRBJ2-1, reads KAGVTQTPRYLIKTRGQQVTLSCSPISGHRSVSWYQQTPGQGLQFLFEYFSETQRNKGNFPGRFSGRQFSNSRSEMNVSTLELGDSALYLCASRLDSATSYNEQFFGPGTRLTVL.

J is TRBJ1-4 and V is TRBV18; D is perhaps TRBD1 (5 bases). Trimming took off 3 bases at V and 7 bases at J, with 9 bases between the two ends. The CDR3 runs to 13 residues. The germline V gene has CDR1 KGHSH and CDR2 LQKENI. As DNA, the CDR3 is TGTGCCAGCTCACCCCGGACACTTGAAAAACTGTTTTTT. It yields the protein CASSPRTLEKLFF.

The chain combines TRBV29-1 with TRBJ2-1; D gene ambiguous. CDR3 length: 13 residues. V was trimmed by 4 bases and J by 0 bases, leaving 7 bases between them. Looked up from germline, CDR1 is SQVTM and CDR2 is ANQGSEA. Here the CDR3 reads CSVGFSSYNEQFF. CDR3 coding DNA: TGCAGCGTTGGATTTAGCTCCTACAATGAGCAGTTCTTC.

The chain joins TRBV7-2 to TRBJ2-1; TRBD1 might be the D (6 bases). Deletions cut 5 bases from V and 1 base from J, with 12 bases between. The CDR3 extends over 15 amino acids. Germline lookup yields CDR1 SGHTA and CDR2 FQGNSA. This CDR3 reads CASSLHRASYNEQFF. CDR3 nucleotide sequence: TGTGCCAGCAGCCTTCACAGGGCGTCCTACAATGAGCAGTTCTTC.

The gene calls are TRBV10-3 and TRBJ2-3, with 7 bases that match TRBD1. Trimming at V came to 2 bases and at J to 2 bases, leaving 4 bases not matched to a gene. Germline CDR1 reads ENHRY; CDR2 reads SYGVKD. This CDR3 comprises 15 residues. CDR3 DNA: TGTGCCATCAGTGAGGGACAGGCGTCCACAGATACGCAGTATTTT. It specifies CAISEGQASTDTQYF.

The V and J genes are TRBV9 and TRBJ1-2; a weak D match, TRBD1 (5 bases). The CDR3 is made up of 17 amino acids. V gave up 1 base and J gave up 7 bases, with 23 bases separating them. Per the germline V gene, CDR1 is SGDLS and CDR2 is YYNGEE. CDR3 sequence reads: CASSVSRSGGREGGYTF. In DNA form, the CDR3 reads TGTGCCAGCAGCGTATCGCGAAGCGGGGGGAGGGAGGGTGGCTACACCTTC.

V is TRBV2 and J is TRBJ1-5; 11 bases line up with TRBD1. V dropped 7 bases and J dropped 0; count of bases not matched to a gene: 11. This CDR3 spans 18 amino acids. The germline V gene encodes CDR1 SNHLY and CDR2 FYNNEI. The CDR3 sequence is CASKRSRDRGYSNQPQHF. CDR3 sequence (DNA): TGTGCCAGCAAACGATCCCGGGACAGGGGGTATAGCAATCAGCCCCAGCATTTT. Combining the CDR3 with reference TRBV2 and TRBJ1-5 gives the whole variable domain EPEVTQTPSHQVTQMGQEVILRCVPISNHLYFYWYRQILGQKVEFLVSFYNNEISEKSEIFDDQFSVERPDGSNFTLKIRSTKLEDSAMYFCASKRSRDRGYSNQPQHFGDGTRLSIL.

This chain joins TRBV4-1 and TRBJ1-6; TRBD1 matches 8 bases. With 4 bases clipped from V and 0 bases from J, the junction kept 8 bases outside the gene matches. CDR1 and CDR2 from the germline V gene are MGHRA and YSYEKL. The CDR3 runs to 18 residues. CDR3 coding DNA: TGCGCCAGCAGCCGAACAGGGGGGTCTAGCTCCTATAATTCACCCCTCCACTTT. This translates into CASSRTGGSSSYNSPLHF.

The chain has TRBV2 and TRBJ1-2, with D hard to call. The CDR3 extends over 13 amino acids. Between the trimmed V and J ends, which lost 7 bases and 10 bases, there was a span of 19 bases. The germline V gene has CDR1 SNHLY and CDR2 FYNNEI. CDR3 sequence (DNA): TGTGCCAGCACTATCGACTTTCTAACCTCCTACACCTTC. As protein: CASTIDFLTSYTF.

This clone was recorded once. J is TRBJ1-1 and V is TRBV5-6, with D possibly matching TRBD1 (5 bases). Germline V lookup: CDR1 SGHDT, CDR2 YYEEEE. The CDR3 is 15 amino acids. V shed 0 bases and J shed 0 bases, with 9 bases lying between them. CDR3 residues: CASSLGWTLNTEAFF. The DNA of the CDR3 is TGTGCCAGCAGCTTGGGTTGGACATTGAACACTGAAGCTTTCTTT.

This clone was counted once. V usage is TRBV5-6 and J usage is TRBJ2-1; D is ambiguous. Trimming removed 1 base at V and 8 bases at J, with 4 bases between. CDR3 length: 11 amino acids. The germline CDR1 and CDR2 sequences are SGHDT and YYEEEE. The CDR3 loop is CASSLSYEQFF. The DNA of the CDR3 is TGTGCCAGCAGCTTGTCTTATGAGCAGTTCTTC.

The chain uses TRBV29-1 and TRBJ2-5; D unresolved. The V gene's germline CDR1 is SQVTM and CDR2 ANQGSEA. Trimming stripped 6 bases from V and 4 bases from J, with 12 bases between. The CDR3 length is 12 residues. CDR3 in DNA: TGCAGCGTGGCGTTTGACTCAGAGACCCAGTACTTC. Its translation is CSVAFDSETQYF.

Here the CDR3 DNA reads TGCGCCAGCAGCCAAGATACAGGGCCATCGACAGATACGCAGTATTTT. Translation gives CASSQDTGPSTDTQYF. This rearrangement joins TRBV4-3 to TRBJ2-3, with a tentative D call TRBD1 (6 bases). Per the germline V gene, CDR1 is LGHNA and CDR2 is YSLEER. Trimming took off 0 bases at V and 3 bases at J, with 13 bases between the two ends. The CDR3 is 16 residues long.

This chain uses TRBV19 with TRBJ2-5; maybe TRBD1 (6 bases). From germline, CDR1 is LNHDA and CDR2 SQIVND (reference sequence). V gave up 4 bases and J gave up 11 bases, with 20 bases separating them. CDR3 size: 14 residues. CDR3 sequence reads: CASSKPGRSGEQYF. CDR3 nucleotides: TGTGCCAGTAGTAAGCCAGGGCGATCAGGGGAGCAGTACTTC.

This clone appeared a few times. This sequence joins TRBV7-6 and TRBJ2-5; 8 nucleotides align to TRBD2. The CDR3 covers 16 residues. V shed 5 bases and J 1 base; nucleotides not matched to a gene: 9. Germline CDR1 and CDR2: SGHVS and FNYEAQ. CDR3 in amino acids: CASSLPPGTSQETQYF. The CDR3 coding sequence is TGTGCCAGCAGCCTCCCCCCCGGGACTAGCCAAGAGACCCAGTACTTC. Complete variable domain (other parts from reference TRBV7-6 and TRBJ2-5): GAGVSQSPRYKVTKRGQDVALRCDPISGHVSLYWYRQALGQGPEFLTYFNYEAQQDKSGLPNDRFSAERPEGSISTLTIQRTEQRDSAMYRCASSLPPGTSQETQYFGPGTRLLVL.

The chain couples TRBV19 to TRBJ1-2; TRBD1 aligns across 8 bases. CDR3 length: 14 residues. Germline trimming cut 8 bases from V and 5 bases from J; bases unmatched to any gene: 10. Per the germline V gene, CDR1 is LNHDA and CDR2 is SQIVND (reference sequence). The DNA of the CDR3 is TGTGCCAGTCAGGCCCAGACAGGGGATTATGGCTACACCTTC. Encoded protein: CASQAQTGDYGYTF.

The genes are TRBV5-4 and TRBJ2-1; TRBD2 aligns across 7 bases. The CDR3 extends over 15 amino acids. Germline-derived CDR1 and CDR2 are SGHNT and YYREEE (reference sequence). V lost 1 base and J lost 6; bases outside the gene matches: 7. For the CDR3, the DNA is TGTGCCAGCAGCTTGACGGGGGGATTCGGCAATGAGCAGTTCTTC. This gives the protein CASSLTGGFGNEQFF.